Presented here are 9 T cell receptor beta chains from one specimen sequenced in a study of T-cell reconstitution after alpha-beta-depleted transplantation in children. The library targeted TCRbeta and was prepared with unique molecular identifiers. TCRdb re-analysed the PCR reads in MiXCR, keeping a single row per CDR3 protein. The sample includes approximately 650,000 distinct CDR3 sequences, about an eighth of them seen just once. The material was PBMCs, obtained before TCRalphabeta/CD19-depleted stem cell transplant. These TCRs come from a girl aged 2-9 years with congenital amegakaryocytic thrombocytopenia, due to receive a stem cell transplant.

The table lists this clonotype with a few counts. J is TRBJ1-1 and V is TRBV28; D is unclear. V was cut by 7 bases and J by 8 bases, with 8 bases left in between. Germline V gene data show CDR1 as MDHEN and CDR2 as SYDVKM. The CDR3 runs to 10 residues. CDR3 DNA: TGTGCCAGCAAGAGTCAGGAAGCTTTCTTT. This sequence encodes CASKSQEAFF.

This chain links TRBV7-9 with TRBJ2-1; maybe TRBD2 (5 bases). V lost 7 bases and J 1 base, leaving 11 bases between the germline ends. Germline assignment: CDR1 SEHNR and CDR2 FQNEAQ (reference sequence). There are 14 residues in the CDR3. The CDR3, as DNA: TGTGCCAGCATCGTAACGGGGTCCTACAATGAGCAGTTCTTC. This encodes CASIVTGSYNEQFF.

In regard to this clonotype: Since a much larger clone is just one base distant, this may be a read error. The J gene is TRBJ1-2, the V gene TRBV18; 9 nucleotides match TRBD1. Germline lookup yields CDR1 KGHSH and CDR2 LQKENI. V gave up 8 bases and J gave up 4 bases; unmatched junction bases: 8. This CDR3 region has 14 residues. For the CDR3, the DNA is TGTGCCAGCCCACAGGGACAGGGCCTCTATGGCTACACCTTC. Its translation is CASPQGQGLYGYTF.

V usage is TRBV20-1 and J usage is TRBJ2-4, with 11 bases lining up with TRBD2. The CDR3 spans 15 residues. V lost 3 bases and J lost 6; bases outside the gene matches: 7. Germline CDR1 DFQATT, CDR2 SNEGSKA (reference sequence). DNA for the CDR3: TGCAGTGCTAGGCTCTCGGGACTAGCGGTAAACATTCAGTACTTC. It codes for CSARLSGLAVNIQYF.

This sequence joins TRBV5-1 and TRBJ2-7, with unresolved D. The CDR3 runs to 14 residues. Germline values: CDR1 SGHRS, CDR2 YFSETQ. V lost 5 bases to trimming and J lost 0 bases, with 12 bases between them. DNA of the CDR3: TGCGCCAGCAGTTCGGCAGGCTCCTCCTACGAGCAGTACTTC. Protein product: CASSSAGSSYEQYF.

This clonotype was recorded at least ten times. The CDR3 nucleotides are TGCGCCAGCAGCCAAGAAAGCCAGGGGCTAGCGAATCAGCCCCAGCATTTT. This translates into CASSQESQGLANQPQHF. The V and J genes are TRBV4-1 and TRBJ1-5, with a tentative D call TRBD1 (6 bases). The CDR3 has 17 residues. From germline, CDR1 is MGHRA and CDR2 YSYEKL. V lost 0 bases and J 4 bases, leaving 16 bases between the germline ends.

This chain links TRBV5-1 with TRBJ1-2; 7 nucleotides agree with TRBD1. Germline V gene lookup returns CDR1 SGHRS and CDR2 YFSETQ. Trimming cost V 3 bases and J 5 bases; bases outside gene matches: 7. The CDR3 covers 14 residues. CDR3 sequence: CASSSDREVYGYTF. In DNA form, the CDR3 reads TGCGCCAGCAGCTCTGACAGGGAGGTGTATGGCTACACCTTC.

This clonotype was recorded many times. The V and J genes are TRBV5-1 and TRBJ2-3; TRBD1 matches at 8 bases. Germline CDR1 is SGHRS and CDR2 is YFSETQ. The V gene end was trimmed by 5 bases and the J gene end by 6 bases; junction bases not matched to a gene: 5. The CDR3 consists of 13 residues. The chain's CDR3 is CASRGTGGDTQYF. CDR3 DNA: TGCGCCAGCAGGGGGACAGGAGGCGATACGCAGTATTTT. Drawing the rest from reference TRBV5-1 and TRBJ2-3, the complete variable domain is KAGVTQTPRYLIKTRGQQVTLSCSPISGHRSVSWYQQTPGQGLQFLFEYFSETQRNKGNFPGRFSGRQFSNSRSEMNVSTLELGDSALYLCASRGTGGDTQYFGPGTRLTVL.

This clonotype has only a few counts. This sequence joins TRBV28 and TRBJ2-5, with D possibly TRBD2 on 6 matching bases. Germline CDR1 MDHEN, CDR2 SYDVKM. The CDR3 runs to 14 residues. V lost 2 bases and J lost 4, with 11 bases in between. CDR3 protein: CASSLRSGSETQYF. For the CDR3, the DNA is TGTGCCAGCAGTTTAAGGAGCGGGTCAGAGACCCAGTACTTC.